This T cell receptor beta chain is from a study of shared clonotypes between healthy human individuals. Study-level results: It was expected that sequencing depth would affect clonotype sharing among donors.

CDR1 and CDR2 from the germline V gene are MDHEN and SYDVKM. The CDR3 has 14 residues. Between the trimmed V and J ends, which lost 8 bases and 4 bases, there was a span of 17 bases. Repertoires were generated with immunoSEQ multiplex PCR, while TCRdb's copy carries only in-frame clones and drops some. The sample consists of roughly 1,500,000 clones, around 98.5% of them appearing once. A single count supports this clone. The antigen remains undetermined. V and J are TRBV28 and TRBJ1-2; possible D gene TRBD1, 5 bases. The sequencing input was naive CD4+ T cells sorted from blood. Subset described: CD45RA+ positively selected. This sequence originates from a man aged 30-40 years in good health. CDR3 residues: CASSPGRGLYGYTF. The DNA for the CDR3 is TGTGCCAGCTCCCCGGGGAGGGGCCTCTATGGCTACACCTTC.